Listed here are 30 T cell receptor beta chains from one sample, sequenced in a study of cytomegalovirus exposure and HLA in healthy donors. The PCR ran on 60 Vbeta and 13 Jbeta primers. Clones were sequenced by immunoSEQ multiplex PCR, and TCRdb holds only the in-frame ones, with some missing. Among around 97,000 clones, around two thirds were seen once, and the ten largest hold 2.5% to 4%. Sequencing was done on a sample of PBMCs. All receptors derive from a woman between 50 and 59 years old in good health and CMV-seronegative.

This clone was picked up a small number of times. The chain employs TRBV5-4 and TRBJ2-1; D possibly corresponds to TRBD1 (6 bases). Germline CDR1 and CDR2: SGHNT and YYREEE (reference sequence). CDR3 length: 18 residues. Trimming shortened V by 4 bases and J by 1 base, and 21 bases separated the two germline ends. CDR3 bases: TGTGCCAGCAGCCAACGGACACACCAGGGGAAGTCCTACAATGAGCAGTTCTTC. This encodes CASSQRTHQGKSYNEQFF.

This rearrangement joins TRBV18 to TRBJ1-5; TRBD1 agrees at 7 bases. The CDR3 totals 13 residues. V lost 0 bases to trimming and J lost 9 bases; unmatched junction nucleotides: 2. Germline V CDR1 and CDR2: KGHSH, LQKENI. The CDR3 loop is CASSPPQGGPQHF. The CDR3 DNA sequence: TGTGCCAGCTCACCACCCCAGGGGGGGCCCCAGCATTTT.

The chain combines TRBV11-2 with TRBJ2-7, with 10 bases lining up with TRBD1. The junction had 6 bases not matched to a gene; V was cut back by 4 bases and J by 3 bases. Germline lookup yields CDR1 SGHAT and CDR2 FQNNGV. There are 15 residues in the CDR3. The DNA for the CDR3 is TGTGCCAGCAGCTCCCCCGGGACAGGGGTCTACGAGCAGTACTTC. Its protein is CASSSPGTGVYEQYF.

The rearrangement uses TRBV2 and TRBJ2-5; 7 positions agree with TRBD1. Germline loops: CDR1 SNHLY, CDR2 FYNNEI. CDR3 length: 14 residues. The trim removed 8 bases at V and 0 bases at J, leaving 6 bases unmatched. This CDR3 reads CASQADRNQETQYF. CDR3 coding DNA: TGTGCCAGCCAAGCGGACAGGAACCAAGAGACCCAGTACTTC.

This clone has just one count. This sequence joins TRBV2 and TRBJ1-2; the D is unclear. V was cut by 6 bases and J by 0 bases, with 11 bases left in between. This CDR3 has 14 residues. The V gene's germline CDR1 is SNHLY and CDR2 FYNNEI. The CDR3, as DNA: TGTGCCAGCAGGCTTGAGGTCACTAACTATGGCTACACCTTC. Its translation is CASRLEVTNYGYTF.

The J gene is TRBJ2-7, the V gene TRBV5-1; maybe TRBD2 (6 bases). Trimming removed 7 bases at V and 4 bases at J, with 33 bases between. CDR1 is SGHRS, CDR2 YFSETQ, per germline. This CDR3 is 19 amino acids long. DNA of the CDR3: TGCGCCAGCCTAAACTTGTTGATCATTCGTCGGCGGGGAAATTACGAGCAGTACTTC. It encodes CASLNLLIIRRRGNYEQYF.

The sample holds one count of this clone. V and J are TRBV25-1 and TRBJ1-1; 7 bases map to TRBD1. This CDR3 comprises 13 residues. V dropped 2 bases and J dropped 8; count of bases not matched to a gene: 5. Germline-derived CDR1 and CDR2 are MGHDK and SYGVNS. The CDR3: CASSEPPQGEAFF. Here the CDR3 DNA reads TGTGCCAGCAGTGAACCCCCACAGGGGGAAGCTTTCTTT.

V gene TRBV27 combines with J gene TRBJ1-1, with TRBD1 identical over 8 bases. CDR3 size: 15 residues. Germline CDR1 MNHEY, CDR2 SMNVEV (reference sequence). The junction had 5 bases not matched to a gene; V was cut back by 4 bases and J by 1 base. The CDR3 DNA is TGTGCCAGCAGTTATAAGCAGGGGGCGAACACTGAAGCTTTCTTT. Its translation: CASSYKQGANTEAFF.

V and J are TRBV2 and TRBJ1-2; 9 bases map to TRBD1. The germline V gene encodes CDR1 SNHLY and CDR2 FYNNEI. Trimming took 4 bases from V and 1 from J; bases not matched to a gene: 4. This CDR3 contains 15 residues. This CDR3 is CASSGGDRVNYGYTF. As DNA, the CDR3 is TGTGCCAGCAGTGGGGGGGACAGGGTTAACTATGGCTACACCTTC.

The chain uses TRBV11-2 and TRBJ2-2; D remains ambiguous. V dropped 1 base and J dropped 1 base, with 7 bases sitting between them. CDR3 size: 15 residues. Germline V CDR1 and CDR2: SGHAT, FQNNGV. CDR3 in amino acids: CASSLVPGNTGELFF. The CDR3 DNA follows: TGTGCCAGCAGCTTAGTCCCGGGGAACACCGGGGAGCTGTTTTTT.

The chain carries TRBV4-3 and TRBJ2-1; 8 nucleotides align to TRBD2. Germline values: CDR1 LGHNA, CDR2 YSLEER. This CDR3 is 15 amino acids long. The V and J ends lost 4 bases and 8 bases, in that order; junction bases with no gene match: 10. CDR3 in amino acids: CASSPEGTRNDEQFF. CDR3 sequence (DNA): TGCGCCAGCAGCCCTGAGGGGACTAGGAACGATGAGCAGTTCTTC.

The chain has TRBV5-1 and TRBJ2-5; 9 bases are a match to TRBD1. This CDR3 spans 18 amino acids. Trimming removed 4 bases from V and 3 bases from J; junction bases left unmatched: 16. Germline CDR1 is SGHRS and CDR2 is YFSETQ. CDR3 sequence reads: CASSLGIEGQGFKETQYF. The CDR3 DNA reads as TGCGCCAGCAGCCTCGGGATTGAGGGACAGGGATTCAAAGAGACCCAGTACTTC.

The J gene is TRBJ2-7, the V gene TRBV5-4; perhaps TRBD1 as D (6 bases). The CDR3 is 13 amino acids. Between the trimmed V and J ends, which lost 4 bases and 4 bases, there was a span of 12 bases. The V gene's germline CDR1 is SGHNT and CDR2 YYREEE (reference sequence). CDR3 coding DNA: TGTGCCAGCAGCCCAGGGGCAGTTTACGAGCAGTACTTC. Translated: CASSPGAVYEQYF.

The chain uses TRBV29-1 and TRBJ2-5, with 7 bases matching TRBD1. V was pared by 4 bases and J by 2 bases, with 7 bases of the junction left unmatched. The CDR3 is made up of 14 amino acids. Germline V CDR1 and CDR2: SQVTM, ANQGSEA. CDR3 sequence reads: CSVGGGRPQETQYF. For the CDR3, the DNA is TGCAGCGTTGGAGGGGGCCGACCTCAAGAGACCCAGTACTTC.

This chain uses TRBV10-3 with TRBJ2-3; 8 nucleotides match TRBD2. CDR1 is ENHRY and CDR2 is SYGVKD in the germline V gene. Losses at the gene ends were 6 bases for V and 0 bases for J; bases not matched to a gene: 5. CDR3 size: 15 residues. CDR3 in DNA: TGTGCCATCAGGTATAGCGGGACTAGCACAGATACGCAGTATTTT. Its translation: CAIRYSGTSTDTQYF.

The chain joins TRBV7-3 to TRBJ2-1; 16 bases agree with TRBD2. After removal of 8 bases from V and 2 bases from J, the junction contained 9 bases not matched to a gene. There are 18 residues in the CDR3. CDR1 and CDR2 (germline): SGHTA, FQGTGA. The CDR3 spells CASSRGTSGRAPYNEQFF. The DNA for the CDR3 is TGTGCCAGCTCCAGGGGGACTAGCGGGAGGGCCCCCTACAATGAGCAGTTCTTC.

This chain connects TRBV18 to TRBJ2-3, with TRBD1 matching 9 bases. Germline CDR1 KGHSH, CDR2 LQKENI. The junction had 9 bases not matched to a gene; V was cut back by 2 bases and J by 6 bases. The CDR3 consists of 16 residues. CDR3 in amino acids: CASSPVDRGLRDTQYF. CDR3 DNA: TGTGCCAGCTCACCAGTGGACAGGGGCCTTAGGGATACGCAGTATTTT.

The V call is TRBV25-1, the J call TRBJ2-7; tentative D call: TRBD2 (5 bases). Germline-derived CDR1 and CDR2 are MGHDK and SYGVNS. The CDR3 runs to 14 residues. Trimming pared 4 bases from V and 6 bases from J, leaving 16 bases between. CDR3 DNA: TGTGCCAGCAGTGCCATTTTGCCGGGAAGCGAGCAGTACTTC. This translates into CASSAILPGSEQYF.

The chain combines TRBV6-1 with TRBJ1-1; D call uncertain. The CDR3 extends over 13 amino acids. The ends were cut back, 6 bases at V and 3 bases at J, with 11 bases in the middle. Germline V gene data show CDR1 as MNHNS and CDR2 as SASEGT. Written as DNA, the CDR3 is TGTGCCAGCAGGGAGGCCTGGGACACTGAAGCTTTCTTT. Protein: CASREAWDTEAFF.

To note about this clone: At one end the junction does not follow the germline gene, possibly because of a read error. V and J are TRBV6-5 and TRBJ2-7, with D maybe TRBD2 (5 bases). This CDR3 has 14 residues. CDR1 MNHEY and CDR2 SVGAGI come from the germline V gene. CDR3 sequence (DNA): TGTGCCTGCAGCCTGGTCGGGGTAAACTACGAGCAGTACTTC. Protein sequence: CACSLVGVNYEQYF.

This sequence joins TRBV7-2 and TRBJ2-2, with TRBD2 matching over 8 bases. In germline, CDR1 is SGHTA, CDR2 FQGNSA. The length of the CDR3 is 15 residues. V shed 5 bases, J shed 8 bases, and the junction held 10 bases outside the gene matches. CDR3 DNA: TGTGCCAGCAGCCCCAAGGCGGGGGGCTTAGGGGAGCTGTTTTTT. This gives the protein CASSPKAGGLGELFF. The full variable domain, in which reference TRBV7-2 and TRBJ2-2 provide the parts outside the CDR3, is GAGVSQSPSNKVTEKGKDVELRCDPISGHTALYWYRQSLGQGLEFLIYFQGNSAPDKSGLPSDRFSAERTGGSVSTLTIQRTQQEDSAVYLCASSPKAGGLGELFFGEGSRLTVL.

The chain is built from TRBV7-2 and TRBJ1-4, with 10 bases aligning to TRBD1. This CDR3 has 15 amino acids. The J segment lost 8 bases and the V segment lost 5 bases, leaving 8 bases of the junction unmatched. Germline-derived CDR1 and CDR2 are SGHTA and FQGNSA. DNA of the CDR3: TGTGCCAGCAGCAAGACAGGGGGCGGAGGGGAAAAACTGTTTTTT. Amino acids: CASSKTGGGGEKLFF.

The chain carries TRBV7-9 and TRBJ2-1; D might be TRBD2 (6 bases). The CDR3 is 13 amino acids. Germline V gene data show CDR1 as SEHNR and CDR2 as FQNEAQ (reference sequence). The V and J ends lost 6 bases and 5 bases respectively, with 11 bases between them. Written as DNA, the CDR3 is TGTGCCAGCAGTTTCCGGGGGAACAATGAGCAGTTCTTC. Translated: CASSFRGNNEQFF.

This clone was observed a single time. The chain has TRBV2 and TRBJ1-1; TRBD1 agrees at 7 bases. CDR1 is SNHLY and CDR2 is FYNNEI in the germline V gene. The J segment lost 4 bases and the V segment lost 8 bases, leaving 7 bases of the junction unmatched. CDR3 size: 13 residues. In DNA, the CDR3 is TGTGCCAGCGCACAGGGGCTGTCCACTGAAGCTTTCTTT. Translated: CASAQGLSTEAFF.

In DNA form, the CDR3 reads TGTGCCAGCAGTTTAAGGCCCCTAGACATTCAGTACTTC. Amino acids: CASSLRPLDIQYF. The rearrangement uses TRBV27 and TRBJ2-4; no firm D call. V lost 2 bases and J lost 8, with 10 bases in between. The CDR3 runs to 13 residues. In germline, CDR1 is MNHEY, CDR2 SMNVEV (reference sequence).

This clone was seen just once. The J gene is TRBJ2-1, the V gene TRBV7-3; TRBD2 agrees at 11 bases. Trimming cost V 5 bases and J 10 bases; bases outside gene matches: 10. The CDR3 is made up of 15 amino acids. Germline V gene lookup returns CDR1 SGHTA and CDR2 FQGTGA. The DNA of the CDR3 is TGTGCCAGCAGCCCAGCTAGCGGGAGGCCTTGGGAGCAGTTCTTC. Translating it yields CASSPASGRPWEQFF.

This clone appeared a few times. The CDR3 DNA reads as TGTGCCAGTAGTATGCAAGGGGAACTCAAAGAGACCCAGTACTTC. Its protein product is CASSMQGELKETQYF. The genes are TRBV19 and TRBJ2-5, with a possible D match to TRBD1 (5 bases). This CDR3 is built from 15 residues. The germline V gene encodes CDR1 LNHDA and CDR2 SQIVND (reference sequence). V shed 3 bases and J shed 3 bases, with 14 bases lying between them.

The chain has TRBV5-1 and TRBJ2-1; 7 bases match TRBD1. The CDR3 consists of 16 residues. Germline V gene lookup returns CDR1 SGHRS and CDR2 YFSETQ. Germline trimming cut 0 bases from V and 5 bases from J; bases unmatched to any gene: 8. This CDR3 is CASSLGLRDSDNEQFF. Here the CDR3 DNA reads TGCGCCAGCAGCTTGGGCCTTCGGGACAGTGACAATGAGCAGTTCTTC. The full variable domain, its missing parts supplied by reference TRBV5-1 and TRBJ2-1, is KAGVTQTPRYLIKTRGQQVTLSCSPISGHRSVSWYQQTPGQGLQFLFEYFSETQRNKGNFPGRFSGRQFSNSRSEMNVSTLELGDSALYLCASSLGLRDSDNEQFFGPGTRLTVL.

J is TRBJ2-7 and V is TRBV27, with D maybe TRBD2 (6 bases). Germline V lookup: CDR1 MNHEY, CDR2 SMNVEV (reference sequence). The CDR3 runs to 15 residues. V lost 5 bases to trimming and J lost 2 bases, with 16 bases between them. CDR3 nucleotide sequence: TGTGCCAGCAGTCTCGCCGGGACTTTGCCCTACGAGCAGTACTTC. Its protein product is CASSLAGTLPYEQYF.

This clone showed up just once. The chain recombines TRBV27 with TRBJ2-7; D not resolved. CDR1 and CDR2 from the germline V gene are MNHEY and SMNVEV (reference sequence). The CDR3 is 14 residues long. The ends were cut back, 5 bases at V and 0 bases at J, with 11 bases in the middle. CDR3 DNA: TGTGCCAGCAGTCATGGCGGAAGCTCCTACGAGCAGTACTTC. It specifies CASSHGGSSYEQYF.